The source of this TCR beta chain is a study of blood T cell repertoires in COVID-19. In the study's own analysis: Estimation of nucleated cell counts relied on the amplification of reference gene primers. The repertoire was sequenced with immunoSEQ multiplex PCR; TCRdb's copy has only in-frame clones and lacks some. D and trimming come from the DNA, and the V and J calls and clone size come from that table. The table lists about 280,000 clones, 82% of them singletons. The V end lost 3 bases, the J end lost 3 bases, and 15 bases lay between the germline ends. The CDR3 runs to 16 residues. Germline loops: CDR1 SGHTS, CDR2 YDEGEE. Participants in the exposed group had met a COVID-19 case in the 2 weeks before joining the study. The sample holds one count of this clone.

V gene TRBV5-8 combines with J gene TRBJ1-4, with D uncertain. This receptor was identified in a man between 35 and 55 years old who had been exposed to COVID-19. Source material: PBMCs or T cells enriched from blood (not recorded which). CDR3 sequence (DNA): TGTGCCAGCAGCTCCTGGTTGGGAGCGCCTAATGAAAAACTGTTTTTT. Amino acid sequence: CASSSWLGAPNEKLFF.